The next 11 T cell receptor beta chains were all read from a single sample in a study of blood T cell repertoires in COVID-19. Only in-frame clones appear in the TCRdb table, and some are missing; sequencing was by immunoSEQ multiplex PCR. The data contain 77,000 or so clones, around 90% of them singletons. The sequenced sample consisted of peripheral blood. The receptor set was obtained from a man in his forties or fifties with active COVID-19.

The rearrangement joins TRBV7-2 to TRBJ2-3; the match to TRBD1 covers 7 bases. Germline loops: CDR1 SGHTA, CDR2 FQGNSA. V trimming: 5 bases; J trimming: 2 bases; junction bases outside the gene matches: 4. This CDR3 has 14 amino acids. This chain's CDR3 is CASSRQGDTDTQYF. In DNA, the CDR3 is TGTGCCAGCAGCCGCCAGGGGGACACAGATACGCAGTATTTT.

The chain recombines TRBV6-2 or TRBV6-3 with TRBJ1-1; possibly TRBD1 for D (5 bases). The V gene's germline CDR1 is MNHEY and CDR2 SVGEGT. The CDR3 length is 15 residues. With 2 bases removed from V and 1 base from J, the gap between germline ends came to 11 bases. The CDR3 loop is CASSYPPGSNTEAFF. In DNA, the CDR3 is TGTGCCAGCAGTTACCCCCCAGGGTCGAACACTGAAGCTTTCTTT.

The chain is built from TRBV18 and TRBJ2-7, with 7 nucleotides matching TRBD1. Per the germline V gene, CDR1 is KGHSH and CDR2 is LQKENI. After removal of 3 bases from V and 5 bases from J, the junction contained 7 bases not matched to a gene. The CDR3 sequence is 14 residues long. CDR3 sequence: CASSPTGTTDEQYF. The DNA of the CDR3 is TGTGCCAGCTCACCGACAGGGACGACGGACGAGCAGTACTTC. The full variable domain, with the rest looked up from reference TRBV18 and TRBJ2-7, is NAGVMQNPRHLVRRRGQEARLRCSPMKGHSHVYWYRQLPEEGLKFMVYLQKENIIDESGMPKERFSAEFPKEGPSILRIQQVVRGDSAAYFCASSPTGTTDEQYFGPGTRLTVT.

The CDR3 coding sequence is TGTGCCAGTAGTCCGTTCCAGGGCAATGAGCAGTTCTTC. Translation: CASSPFQGNEQFF. The chain uses TRBV19 and TRBJ2-1; D may be TRBD1 (5 bases). The CDR3 runs to 13 residues. Germline loops: CDR1 LNHDA, CDR2 SQIVND (reference sequence). V was shortened by 5 bases and J by 6 bases, with 11 bases between the two germline ends.

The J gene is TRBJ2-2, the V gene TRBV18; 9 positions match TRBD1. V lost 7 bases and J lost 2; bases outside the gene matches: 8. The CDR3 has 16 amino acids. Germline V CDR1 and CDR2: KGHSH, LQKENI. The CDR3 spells CASLRHRGLNTGELFF. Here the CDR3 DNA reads TGTGCCAGCTTAAGGCACAGGGGGCTTAACACCGGGGAGCTGTTTTTT.

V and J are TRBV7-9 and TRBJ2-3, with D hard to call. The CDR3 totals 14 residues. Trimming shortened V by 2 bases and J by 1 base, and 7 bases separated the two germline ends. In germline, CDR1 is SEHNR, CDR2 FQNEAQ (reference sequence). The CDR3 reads CASSLIQGTDTQYF. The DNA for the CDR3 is TGTGCCAGCAGCTTAATCCAGGGCACAGATACGCAGTATTTT.

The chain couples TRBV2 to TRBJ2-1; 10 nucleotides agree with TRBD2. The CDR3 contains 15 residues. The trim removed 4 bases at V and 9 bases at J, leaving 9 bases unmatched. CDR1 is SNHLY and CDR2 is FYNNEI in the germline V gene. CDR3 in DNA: TGTGCCAGCAGTGTCGGAATAGCGGGAGGTGTTGAGCAGTTCTTC. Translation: CASSVGIAGGVEQFF. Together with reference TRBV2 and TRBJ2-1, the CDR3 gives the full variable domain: EPEVTQTPSHQVTQMGQEVILRCVPISNHLYFYWYRQILGQKVEFLVSFYNNEISEKSEIFDDQFSVERPDGSNFTLKIRSTKLEDSAMYFCASSVGIAGGVEQFFGPGTRLTVL.

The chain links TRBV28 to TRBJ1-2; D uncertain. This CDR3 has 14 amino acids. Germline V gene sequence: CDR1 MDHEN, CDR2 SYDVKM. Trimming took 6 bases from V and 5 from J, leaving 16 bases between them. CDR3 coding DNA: TGTGCCAGCAGCCCGGTCCCAGGTGGTTATGGCTACACCTTC. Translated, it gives CASSPVPGGYGYTF.

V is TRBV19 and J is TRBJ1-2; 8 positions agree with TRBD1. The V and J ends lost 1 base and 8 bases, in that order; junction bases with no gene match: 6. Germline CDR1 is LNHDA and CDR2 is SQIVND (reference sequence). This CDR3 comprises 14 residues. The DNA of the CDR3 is TGTGCCAGTAGTATAGTCGGACAGGGTGACGGCTACACCTTC. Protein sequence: CASSIVGQGDGYTF.

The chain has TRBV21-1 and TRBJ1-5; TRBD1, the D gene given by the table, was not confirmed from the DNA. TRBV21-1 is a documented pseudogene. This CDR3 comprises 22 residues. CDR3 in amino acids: CASAPSQHRRKIPWGKNQPQHF. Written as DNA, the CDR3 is TGTGCCAGCGCCCCTTCCCAGCACAGGAGAAAAATTCCCTGGGGCAAAAATCAGCCCCAGCATTTT.

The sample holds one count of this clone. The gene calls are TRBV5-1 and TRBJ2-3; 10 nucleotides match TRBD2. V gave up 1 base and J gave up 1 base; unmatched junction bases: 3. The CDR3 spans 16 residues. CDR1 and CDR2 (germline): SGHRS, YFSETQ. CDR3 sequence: CASSLSGLAGTDTQYF. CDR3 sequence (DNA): TGCGCCAGCAGCTTGTCAGGACTAGCGGGCACAGATACGCAGTATTTT. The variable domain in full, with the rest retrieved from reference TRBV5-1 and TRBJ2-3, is KAGVTQTPRYLIKTRGQQVTLSCSPISGHRSVSWYQQTPGQGLQFLFEYFSETQRNKGNFPGRFSGRQFSNSRSEMNVSTLELGDSALYLCASSLSGLAGTDTQYFGPGTRLTVL.